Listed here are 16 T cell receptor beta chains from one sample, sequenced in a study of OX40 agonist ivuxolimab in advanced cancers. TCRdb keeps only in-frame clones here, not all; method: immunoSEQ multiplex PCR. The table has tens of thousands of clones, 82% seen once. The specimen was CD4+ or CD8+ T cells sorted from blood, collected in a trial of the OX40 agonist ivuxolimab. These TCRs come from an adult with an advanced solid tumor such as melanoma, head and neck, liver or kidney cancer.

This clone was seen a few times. The DNA of the CDR3 is TGTGCCAGCAGTTACGGGGGGCTAGCAGATACGCAGTATTTT. Amino acid sequence: CASSYGGLADTQYF. The rearrangement joins TRBV6-6 to TRBJ2-3; D could derive from TRBD1 or TRBD2 (6 bases each). The CDR3 is made up of 14 amino acids. Germline V gives CDR1 MNHNY, CDR2 SVGAGI (reference sequence). V lost 2 bases, J lost 4 bases, and 10 bases lay in between.

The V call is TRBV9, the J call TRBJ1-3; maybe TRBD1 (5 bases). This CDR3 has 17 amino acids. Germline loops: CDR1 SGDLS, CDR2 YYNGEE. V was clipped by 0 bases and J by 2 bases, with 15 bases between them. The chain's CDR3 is CASSVDGIGGTGNTIYF. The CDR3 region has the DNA TGTGCCAGCAGCGTAGATGGTATTGGGGGGACTGGAAACACCATATATTTT.

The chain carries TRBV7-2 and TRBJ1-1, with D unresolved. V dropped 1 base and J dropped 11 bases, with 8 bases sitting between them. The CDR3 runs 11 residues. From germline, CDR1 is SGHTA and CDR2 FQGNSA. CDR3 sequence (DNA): TGTGCCAGCAGCTTAGGTGGTACGGCTTTCTTT. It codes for CASSLGGTAFF.

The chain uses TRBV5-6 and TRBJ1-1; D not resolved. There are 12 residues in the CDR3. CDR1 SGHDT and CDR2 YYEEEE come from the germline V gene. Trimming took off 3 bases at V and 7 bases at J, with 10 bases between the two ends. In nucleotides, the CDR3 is TGTGCCAGCAGCTCATGGGATGTTGAAGCTTTCTTT. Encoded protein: CASSSWDVEAFF.

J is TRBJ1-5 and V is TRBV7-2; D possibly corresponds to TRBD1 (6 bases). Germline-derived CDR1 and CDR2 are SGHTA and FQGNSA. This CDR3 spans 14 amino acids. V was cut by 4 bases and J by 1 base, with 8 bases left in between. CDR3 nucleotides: TGTGCCAGCAGCTCCGGGACAAGCAATCAGCCCCAGCATTTT. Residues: CASSSGTSNQPQHF.

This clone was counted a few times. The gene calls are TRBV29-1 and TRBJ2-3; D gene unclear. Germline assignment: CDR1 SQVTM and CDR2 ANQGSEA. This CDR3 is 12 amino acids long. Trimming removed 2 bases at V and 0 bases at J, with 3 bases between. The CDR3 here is CSVELSTDTQYF. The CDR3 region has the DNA TGCAGCGTTGAATTGAGCACAGATACGCAGTATTTT.

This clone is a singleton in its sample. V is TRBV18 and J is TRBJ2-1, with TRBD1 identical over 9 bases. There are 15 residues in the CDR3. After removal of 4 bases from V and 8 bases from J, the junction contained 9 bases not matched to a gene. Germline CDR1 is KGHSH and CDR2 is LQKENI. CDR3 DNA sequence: TGTGCCAGCTCACGCGGACAGGGGACGATAGATGAGCAGTTCTTC. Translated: CASSRGQGTIDEQFF.

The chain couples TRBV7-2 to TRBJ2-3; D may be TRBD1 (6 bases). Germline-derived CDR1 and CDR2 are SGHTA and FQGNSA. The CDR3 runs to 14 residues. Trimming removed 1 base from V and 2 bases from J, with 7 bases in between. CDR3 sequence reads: CASSLGGLTDTQYF. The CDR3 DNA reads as TGTGCCAGCAGCTTAGGGGGGCTCACAGATACGCAGTATTTT.

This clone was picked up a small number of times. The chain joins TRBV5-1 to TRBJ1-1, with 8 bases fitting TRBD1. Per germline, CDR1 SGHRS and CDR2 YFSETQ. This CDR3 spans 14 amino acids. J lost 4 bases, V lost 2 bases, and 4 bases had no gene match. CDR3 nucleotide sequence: TGCGCCAGCAGCTTCGGACAGGGCGGCACTGAAGCTTTCTTT. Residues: CASSFGQGGTEAFF.

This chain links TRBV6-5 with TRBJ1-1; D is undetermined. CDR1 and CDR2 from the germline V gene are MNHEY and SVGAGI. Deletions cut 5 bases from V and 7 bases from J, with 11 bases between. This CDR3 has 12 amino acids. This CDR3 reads CASSEGWVEAFF. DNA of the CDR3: TGTGCCAGCAGTGAAGGGTGGGTTGAAGCTTTCTTT.

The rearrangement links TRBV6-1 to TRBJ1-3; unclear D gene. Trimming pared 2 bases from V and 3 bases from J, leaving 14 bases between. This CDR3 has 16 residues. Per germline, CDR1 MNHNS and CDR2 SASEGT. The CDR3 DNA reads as TGTGCCAGCAGTGAAAGGCAGAGGACTAGTGGAAACACCATATATTTT. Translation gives CASSERQRTSGNTIYF.

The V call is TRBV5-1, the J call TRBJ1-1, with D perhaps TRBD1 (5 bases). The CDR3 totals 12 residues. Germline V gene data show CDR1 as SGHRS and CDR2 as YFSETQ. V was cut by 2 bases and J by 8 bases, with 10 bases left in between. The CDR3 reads CASSFQGREAFF. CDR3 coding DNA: TGCGCCAGCAGCTTTCAGGGTAGAGAAGCTTTCTTT.

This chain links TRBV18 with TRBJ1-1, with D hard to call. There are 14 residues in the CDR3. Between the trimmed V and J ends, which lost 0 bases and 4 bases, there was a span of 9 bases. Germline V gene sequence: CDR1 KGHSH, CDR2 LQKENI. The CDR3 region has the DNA TGTGCCAGCTCACCACCGCAAGGTCTCACTGAAGCTTTCTTT. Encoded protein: CASSPPQGLTEAFF.

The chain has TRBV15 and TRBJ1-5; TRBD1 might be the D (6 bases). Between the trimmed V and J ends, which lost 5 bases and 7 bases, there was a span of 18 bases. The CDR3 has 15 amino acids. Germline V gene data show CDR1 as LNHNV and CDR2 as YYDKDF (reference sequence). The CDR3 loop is CATSGITGIGQPQHF. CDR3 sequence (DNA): TGTGCCACCAGCGGAATCACAGGGATAGGGCAGCCCCAGCATTTT.

The CDR3 DNA reads TGTGCCAGCAGCGTACAGGGGGCGAGGCAGCCCCAGCATTTT. Its protein is CASSVQGARQPQHF. The V call is TRBV2, the J call TRBJ1-5; TRBD1 matches at 9 bases. The germline V gene has CDR1 SNHLY and CDR2 FYNNEI. The CDR3 covers 14 residues. J was trimmed by 7 bases and V by 6 bases; bases with no gene match: 7.

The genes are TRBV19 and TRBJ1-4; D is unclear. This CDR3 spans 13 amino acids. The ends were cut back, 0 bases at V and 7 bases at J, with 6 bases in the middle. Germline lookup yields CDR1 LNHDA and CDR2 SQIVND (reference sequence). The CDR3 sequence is CASSIDRVEKLFF. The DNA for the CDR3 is TGTGCCAGTAGTATAGATCGGGTTGAAAAACTGTTTTTT.